The present T cell receptor beta chain was sequenced within a study of vaccination and CD4 T cells after COVID-19. Study information: Stimuli were overlapping spike peptide pools of SARS-CoV-2 and three common cold coronaviruses (HCoV-NL63, HCoV-OC43, HCoV-229E).

Treatment reported: roughly 11-day PBMC culture with coronavirus spike peptide pools or control peptides (ViraFEST assay). March to December 2020 was the span of positive PCR dates, which predated US Alpha, Beta and Delta variants. The study sequenced cultured CD4+ T cell DNA using the Oncomine TCR Beta short-read assay. TCRdb fed the PCR reads into MiXCR, producing one record per CDR3 protein. The table lists tens of thousands of distinct CDR3 sequences, about 54% of them singletons. The sample holds a few counts of this clonotype. Antigen specificity is unknown. The V and J ends lost 7 bases and 5 bases, in that order; junction bases with no gene match: 10. The CDR3 extends over 13 amino acids. Germline CDR1 reads DFQATT; CDR2 reads SNEGSKA (reference sequence).

The V and J genes are TRBV20-1 and TRBJ2-5; 7 bases align to TRBD1. Sequenced material: CD4+ T cells from blood, cultured in vitro. This receptor was taken from a human donor who had recovered from COVID-19. CDR3 amino acids: CSVDREGRETQYF. The DNA for the CDR3 is TGCAGTGTTGACAGGGAAGGCAGGGAGACCCAGTACTTC.